One sample yielded the 25 T cell receptor beta chains listed below, sequenced in a study of CD8 T cells in Susac syndrome. With random hexamers, about 0.5 to 1 ug RNA was reverse transcribed. TCRdb processed the immunoSEQ multiplex PCR reads anew with MiXCR; each CDR3 protein has one entry. Of about 160,000 distinct CDR3 sequences listed, roughly 95% were seen once; the top ten hold about 0.095%. The material sequenced was CD4+ T cells from PBMCs. The receptors were sampled from a human donor with multiple sclerosis.

The V gene is TRBV9, the J gene TRBJ2-1; D call uncertain. The CDR3 loop spans 13 amino acids. The germline V gene encodes CDR1 SGDLS and CDR2 YYNGEE. V dropped 2 bases and J dropped 6 bases, with 9 bases sitting between them. CDR3 in amino acids: CASSVTFINEQFF. As DNA, the CDR3 is TGTGCCAGCAGCGTTACTTTCATCAATGAGCAGTTCTTC.

The V call is TRBV6-6, the J call TRBJ2-7, with D possibly TRBD2 on 7 matching bases. CDR1 is MNHNY, CDR2 SVGAGI, per germline (reference sequence). Trimming stripped 2 bases from V and 5 bases from J, with 16 bases between. The CDR3 spans 15 residues. This CDR3 is CASSYGGGGANEQYF. As DNA, the CDR3 is TGTGCCAGCAGTTACGGGGGAGGGGGGGCAAACGAGCAGTACTTC.

The chain combines TRBV20-1 with TRBJ2-5; the D call may be TRBD1 or TRBD2 (5 bases each). Trimming took off 4 bases at V and 5 bases at J, with 11 bases between the two ends. This CDR3 comprises 12 residues. CDR1 is DFQATT and CDR2 is SNEGSKA in the germline V gene (reference sequence). The CDR3 DNA reads as TGCAGTGCTATTCCAGAGGGGGAGACCCAGTACTTC. Translating gives CSAIPEGETQYF.

The rearrangement links TRBV2 to TRBJ2-7, with unresolved D. The CDR3 covers 14 residues. V lost 6 bases and J 1 base, leaving 13 bases between the germline ends. The V gene's germline CDR1 is SNHLY and CDR2 FYNNEI. The CDR3 region has the DNA TGTGCCAGCAGCGCCCTGTATAGTTCCTACGAGCAGTACTTC. Residues: CASSALYSSYEQYF.

Here the CDR3 DNA reads TGTGCCAGCAGTGTTCAGACAGGGGGATACGAGCAGTACTTC. This encodes CASSVQTGGYEQYF. The rearrangement joins TRBV6-1 to TRBJ2-7, with 9 bases aligning to TRBD1. The V gene's germline CDR1 is MNHNS and CDR2 SASEGT. Unmatched junction bases numbered 5, after V lost 4 bases and J lost 4 bases. This CDR3 spans 14 amino acids.

The chain recombines TRBV6-5 with TRBJ2-2, with TRBD1 as a possible D gene (5 bases). Trimming pared 0 bases from V and 8 bases from J, leaving 13 bases between. Germline V gene lookup returns CDR1 MNHEY and CDR2 SVGAGI. The CDR3 length is 15 residues. CDR3 bases: TGTGCCAGCAGTTACTCGATCCAGGGCGTGGGGGAGCTGTTTTTT. This translates into CASSYSIQGVGELFF.

V gene TRBV30 combines with J gene TRBJ2-1, with 7 bases identical to TRBD2. V trimming: 3 bases; J trimming: 4 bases; junction bases outside the gene matches: 9. Germline V CDR1 and CDR2: GTSNPN, SVGIG (reference sequence). The CDR3 runs 15 residues. CDR3 DNA sequence: TGTGCCTGGAGCCGCAAGCGGGGATTTTACAATGAGCAGTTCTTC. This gives the protein CAWSRKRGFYNEQFF.

Remarks on this clonotype: A read error is likely, as this CDR3 ends without the conserved phenylalanine or tryptophan. The chain recombines TRBV7-9 with TRBJ1-1; TRBD1 aligns across 10 bases. V was clipped by 4 bases and J by 6 bases; unmatched bases: 8. CDR1 and CDR2 (germline): SEHNR, FQNEAQ (reference sequence). The CDR3 has 15 residues. CDR3 region: CASSSRDRGIPEAFV. CDR3 sequence (DNA): TGTGCCAGCAGCTCCCGGGACAGGGGAATCCCTGAAGCTTTCGTT.

The chain joins TRBV29-1 to TRBJ1-2; TRBD1 aligns across 9 bases. The CDR3 extends over 17 amino acids. With 0 bases clipped from V and 4 bases from J, the junction kept 12 bases outside the gene matches. From germline, CDR1 is SQVTM and CDR2 ANQGSEA. The CDR3 here is CSVEDSPQTGGLYGYTF. CDR3 sequence (DNA): TGCAGCGTTGAAGATTCCCCTCAGACAGGGGGACTCTATGGCTACACCTTC. The variable domain in full, with the rest retrieved from reference TRBV29-1 and TRBJ1-2, is SAVISQKPSRDICQRGTSLTIQCQVDSQVTMMFWYRQQPGQSLTLIATANQGSEATYESGFVIDKFPISRPNLTFSTLTVSNMSPEDSSIYLCSVEDSPQTGGLYGYTFGSGTRLTVV.

This rearrangement joins TRBV4-2 to TRBJ2-6; D unresolved. This CDR3 contains 16 residues. V shed 0 bases and J shed 0 bases, with 6 bases lying between them. From germline, CDR1 is LGHNA and CDR2 YNFKEQ. The CDR3 nucleotides are TGTGCCAGCAGCCAAGATTTCTACTCTGGGGCCAACGTCCTGACTTTC. Encoded protein: CASSQDFYSGANVLTF.

The chain carries TRBV6-5 and TRBJ2-3, with D perhaps assigned TRBD1 or TRBD2 (5 bases each). This CDR3 contains 16 residues. The germline V gene has CDR1 MNHEY and CDR2 SVGAGI. Trimming took 2 bases from V and 0 from J, leaving 12 bases between them. Here the CDR3 reads CASSYPGGSSTDTQYF. CDR3 DNA sequence: TGTGCCAGCAGTTACCCTGGGGGTTCCAGCACAGATACGCAGTATTTT.

This clonotype was recorded once. The chain joins TRBV19 to TRBJ1-5, with 10 bases aligning to TRBD1. The CDR3 has 18 residues. CDR1 is LNHDA, CDR2 SQIVND, per germline (reference sequence). Losses at the gene ends were 5 bases for V and 2 bases for J; bases not matched to a gene: 12. CDR3 region: CASSYHVGTGAGNQPQHF. CDR3 bases: TGTGCCAGTAGTTATCATGTGGGGACAGGGGCTGGCAATCAGCCCCAGCATTTT.

The genes are TRBV30 and TRBJ2-3, with a possible D match to TRBD2 (6 bases). The CDR3 is 12 amino acids. V was clipped by 2 bases and J by 6 bases, with 9 bases between them. CDR1 and CDR2 (germline): GTSNPN, SVGIG (reference sequence). The CDR3 DNA reads as TGTGCCTGGAGTTTCGGGAGTGATACGCAGTATTTT. This encodes CAWSFGSDTQYF.

J is TRBJ2-7 and V is TRBV21-1; the D call in the table, TRBD2, was not verified against the DNA. TRBV21-1 is a pseudogene locus. This CDR3 comprises 16 residues. The CDR3 nucleotides read TGTGCCAGCAGCAAAGAGGAAGTAATGGCGGGCTACGAGCAGTACTTC. Translated: CASSKEEVMAGYEQYF.

The V and J genes are TRBV5-1 and TRBJ2-1, with D possibly matching TRBD2 (5 bases). The V end was cut by 0 bases, the J end by 15 bases, with 16 bases between. Per the germline V gene, CDR1 is SGHRS and CDR2 is YFSETQ. CDR3 length: 13 amino acids. CDR3 DNA: TGCGCCAGCAGCTTGGTAGTACCCCCGGGGTTGTTCTTC. Amino acid sequence: CASSLVVPPGLFF.

The V call is TRBV3-1, the J call TRBJ2-3; D may be TRBD2 (6 bases). The CDR3 loop spans 16 amino acids. The germline gives CDR1 LGHDT, CDR2 YNNKEL (reference sequence). The ends were cut back, 4 bases at V and 2 bases at J, with 16 bases in the middle. CDR3 amino acids: CASSRREATYTDTQYF. CDR3 bases: TGTGCCAGCAGCCGGAGGGAGGCCACTTACACAGATACGCAGTATTTT.

The chain employs TRBV5-1 and TRBJ2-3; unclear D gene. Trimming cost V 4 bases and J 3 bases, with 9 bases left between them. This CDR3 spans 13 amino acids. Germline values: CDR1 SGHRS, CDR2 YFSETQ. DNA for the CDR3: TGCGCCAGCAGCCCGACTTGGACAGATACGCAGTATTTT. Its protein product is CASSPTWTDTQYF.

The chain links TRBV6-2 or TRBV6-3 to TRBJ1-1; D is ambiguous. The CDR3 spans 15 residues. Trimming left V 6 bases short and J 1 base short, with 15 bases between. Germline V CDR1 and CDR2: MNHEY, SVGEGT. This CDR3 reads CASRYRSDGNTEAFF. In DNA form, the CDR3 reads TGTGCCAGCAGATACCGATCGGACGGGAACACTGAAGCTTTCTTT.

The CDR3 nucleotides read TGTGCCAGCAGTGATTGGGGCCCGGCCGGGGAGCTGTTTTTT. It encodes CASSDWGPAGELFF. The chain carries TRBV2 and TRBJ2-2, with D perhaps TRBD1 (5 bases). This CDR3 is built from 14 residues. V was trimmed by 3 bases and J by 6 bases, leaving 11 bases between them. Germline CDR1 is SNHLY and CDR2 is FYNNEI. Using reference TRBV2 and TRBJ2-2 for the parts outside the CDR3, the full variable domain is EPEVTQTPSHQVTQMGQEVILRCVPISNHLYFYWYRQILGQKVEFLVSFYNNEISEKSEIFDDQFSVERPDGSNFTLKIRSTKLEDSAMYFCASSDWGPAGELFFGEGSRLTVL.

The chain links TRBV12-3 or TRBV12-4 to TRBJ2-7; tentative D call: TRBD1 (6 bases). The V gene lost 5 bases and the J gene lost 0 bases, with 11 bases spanning the gap. CDR3 length equals 14 residues. CDR3 coding DNA: TGTGCCAGCAGTCCCGACAGGACCTCCTACGAGCAGTACTTC. Its protein product is CASSPDRTSYEQYF.

This clonotype has only one observation. V is TRBV15 and J is TRBJ1-2; 8 bases are shared with TRBD1. This CDR3 has 15 residues. Losses at the gene ends were 5 bases for V and 6 bases for J; bases not matched to a gene: 11. The germline CDR1 and CDR2 sequences are LNHNV and YYDKDF (reference sequence). The CDR3: CATSGIGTGKDGYTF. CDR3 coding DNA: TGTGCCACCAGCGGTATCGGGACAGGAAAGGATGGCTACACCTTC.

The rearrangement links TRBV3-1 to TRBJ1-1, with no clear D. The CDR3 covers 12 residues. Germline V gene sequence: CDR1 LGHDT, CDR2 YNNKEL (reference sequence). Trimming removed 3 bases at V and 3 bases at J, with 5 bases between. The CDR3 sequence: CASSQRDTEAFF. The DNA of the CDR3 is TGTGCCAGCAGCCAGAGAGACACTGAAGCTTTCTTT.

DNA of the CDR3: TGTGCCAGCAGCCCGGGACAGGGGCCCTACGAGCAGTACTTC. It codes for CASSPGQGPYEQYF. This chain connects TRBV27 to TRBJ2-7, with TRBD1 matching 10 bases. With 6 bases clipped from V and 2 bases from J, the junction kept 4 bases outside the gene matches. There are 14 residues in the CDR3. Germline CDR1 is MNHEY and CDR2 is SMNVEV (reference sequence).

The chain is built from TRBV9 and TRBJ1-1; no firm D call. V shed 3 bases and J shed 11 bases, with 11 bases lying between them. The CDR3 is made up of 11 amino acids. The germline V gene has CDR1 SGDLS and CDR2 YYNGEE. The CDR3 DNA follows: TGTGCCAGCAGCGCCGACCAAGGGGCTTTCTTT. Amino acids: CASSADQGAFF.

The chain is built from TRBV30 and TRBJ1-1, with TRBD1 matching 7 bases. This CDR3 has 12 amino acids. V was clipped by 5 bases and J by 3 bases; unmatched bases: 3. Looked up from germline, CDR1 is GTSNPN and CDR2 is SVGIG (reference sequence). CDR3 sequence: CAWHDRDTEAFF. The CDR3 nucleotides read TGTGCCTGGCATGACAGGGACACTGAAGCTTTCTTT.